These 14 T cell receptor beta chains were sequenced from one sample in a study of molecular identifiers for immune sequencing clone quantification. TCRdb analysed the PCR reads with MiXCR anew, one entry per CDR3 protein. The repertoire has approximately 100,000 distinct CDR3 sequences, under 40% of them found once; the top ten carry under 5.5%. Material: naive CD8+ T cells from blood, with Jurkat cell RNA spiked in. As to subset: FACS-sorted CD8+CD4-CCR7+CD45RA+ naive T cells. The receptors shown here come from a human donor in good health. Some libraries in this study had Jurkat cell RNA spiked in.

The gene calls are TRBV4-1 and TRBJ2-7; maybe TRBD1 (6 bases). The CDR3 loop spans 15 amino acids. CDR1 is MGHRA and CDR2 is YSYEKL in the germline V gene. The ends were cut back, 0 bases at V and 3 bases at J, with 12 bases in the middle. The CDR3 loop reads CASSQDLRDNYEQYF. The CDR3 DNA follows: TGCGCCAGCAGCCAAGATCTTCGGGACAACTACGAGCAGTACTTC.

The CDR3 DNA reads as TGTGCCATCAGAGACCGAGCGGGAGTCGGCTCCTACGAGCAGTACTTC. It is translated as CAIRDRAGVGSYEQYF. The V gene is TRBV10-3, the J gene TRBJ2-7; TRBD2 aligns across 8 bases. V dropped 6 bases and J dropped 0; count of bases not matched to a gene: 10. CDR3 length: 16 residues. Germline V gives CDR1 ENHRY, CDR2 SYGVKD.

The genes are TRBV7-9 and TRBJ2-6; D not certain. Germline loops: CDR1 SEHNR, CDR2 FQNEAQ (reference sequence). Trimming cost V 3 bases and J 1 base, with 10 bases left between them. This CDR3 is 16 amino acids long. The DNA for the CDR3 is TGTGCCAGCAGCTTGCCGACGGTTTCTGGGGCCAACGTCCTGACTTTC. Translation gives CASSLPTVSGANVLTF. Full variable domain (remainder filled in from reference TRBV7-9 and TRBJ2-6): DTGVSQNPRHKITKRGQNVTFRCDPISEHNRLYWYRQTLGQGPEFLTYFQNEAQLEKSRLLSDRFSAERPKGSFSTLEIQRTEQGDSAMYLCASSLPTVSGANVLTFGAGSRLTVL.

The chain is built from TRBV4-1 and TRBJ2-7; D gene unclear. Trimming removed 0 bases at V and 8 bases at J, with 14 bases between. Per the germline V gene, CDR1 is MGHRA and CDR2 is YSYEKL. There are 14 residues in the CDR3. As DNA, the CDR3 is TGCGCCAGCAGCCAAGATATGGCAGGCCCACAGCAGTACTTC. Translated, it gives CASSQDMAGPQQYF.

The V and J genes are TRBV28 and TRBJ2-3; 8 positions match TRBD2. This CDR3 has 15 residues. V lost 5 bases, J lost 2 bases, and 6 bases stayed unmatched. Germline-derived CDR1 and CDR2 are MDHEN and SYDVKM. The CDR3 sequence: CASSVSGDTTDTQYF. CDR3 in DNA: TGTGCCAGCAGTGTTAGCGGGGATACCACAGATACGCAGTATTTT.

The V and J genes are TRBV4-1 and TRBJ1-1; D possibly corresponds to TRBD1 (6 bases). Germline CDR1 and CDR2: MGHRA and YSYEKL. The CDR3 totals 18 residues. Trimming stripped 0 bases from V and 1 base from J, with 18 bases between. The CDR3 coding sequence is TGCGCCAGCAGCCAAGATAGGAATCGGGGGGGGCAGAACACTGAAGCTTTCTTT. This gives the protein CASSQDRNRGGQNTEAFF.

The V gene is TRBV18, the J gene TRBJ1-1; possible D gene TRBD1, 6 bases. The V and J ends lost 4 bases and 4 bases respectively, with 16 bases between them. The germline gives CDR1 KGHSH, CDR2 LQKENI. The CDR3 consists of 15 residues. This CDR3 is CASSLGQRASTEAFF. CDR3 coding DNA: TGTGCCAGCTCACTAGGACAGAGGGCATCCACTGAAGCTTTCTTT.

In this sample, this clonotype turned up a few times. This chain uses TRBV24-1 with TRBJ2-2; D is unclear. The CDR3 loop spans 11 amino acids. V was clipped by 5 bases and J by 7 bases, with 4 bases between them. From germline, CDR1 is KGHDR and CDR2 SFDVKD. CDR3 in amino acids: CATSVGGELFF. The CDR3 bases are TGTGCCACCAGTGTAGGCGGGGAGCTGTTTTTT.

Comments on this clonotype: A much larger clone sits a single nucleotide away, making a read error possible. DNA of the CDR3: TGCAGTGCTCCTCCCCCCAGCGGGAGTAACGAGCAGTACTTC. Translated, it gives CSAPPPSGSNEQYF. The chain couples TRBV20-1 to TRBJ2-7, with 8 bases fitting TRBD2. CDR3 length: 14 amino acids. The germline gives CDR1 DFQATT, CDR2 SNEGSKA (reference sequence). V dropped 5 bases and J dropped 5; count of bases not matched to a gene: 11.

The chain links TRBV19 to TRBJ2-3; no firm D call. CDR1 and CDR2 from the germline V gene are LNHDA and SQIVND (reference sequence). This CDR3 spans 12 amino acids. V lost 2 bases and J lost 5, with 5 bases in between. The CDR3 region is CASSISLDTQYF. As DNA, the CDR3 is TGTGCCAGTAGTATAAGTTTAGATACGCAGTATTTT.

This CDR3 reads CASSQVQGHEQYF. The CDR3 DNA sequence: TGCGCCAGCAGCCAAGTACAGGGGCACGAGCAGTACTTC. The chain combines TRBV4-3 with TRBJ2-7; 7 bases fit TRBD1. After removal of 1 base from V and 5 bases from J, the junction contained 2 bases not matched to a gene. Germline CDR1 and CDR2: LGHNA and YSLEER. This CDR3 region has 13 residues.

About this clonotype itself: It may be a read error: a sequence one base away is much more abundant. In this CDR3 the conserved last residue, phenylalanine or tryptophan, is missing, so a read error is likely. V is TRBV28 and J is TRBJ2-3; D is unresolved. Germline V gene data show CDR1 as MDHEN and CDR2 as SYDVKM. Trimming took 2 bases from V and 2 from J, leaving 2 bases between them. The CDR3 runs 12 residues. CDR3 in DNA: TGTGCCAGCAGTTTAGACACAGATACGCAGTATTTA. The encoded protein is CASSLDTDTQYL.

The J gene is TRBJ2-7, the V gene TRBV13; D ambiguous. The germline V gene encodes CDR1 PRHDT and CDR2 FYEKMQ (reference sequence). CDR3 size: 16 residues. V gave up 5 bases and J gave up 2 bases, with 19 bases separating them. The CDR3 loop reads CASSPSIRNHPYEQYF. CDR3 nucleotide sequence: TGTGCCAGCAGCCCATCCATCCGGAACCACCCCTACGAGCAGTACTTC. Full variable domain (outside the CDR3, taken from reference TRBV13 and TRBJ2-7): AAGVIQSPRHLIKEKRETATLKCYPIPRHDTVYWYQQGPGQDPQFLISFYEKMQSDKGSIPDRFSAQQFSDYHSELNMSSLELGDSALYFCASSPSIRNHPYEQYFGPGTRLTVT.

This chain connects TRBV11-3 to TRBJ2-7, with 10 positions matching TRBD1. Germline trimming cut 1 base from V and 9 bases from J; bases unmatched to any gene: 12. CDR3 length: 16 residues. Germline CDR1 is SGHNT and CDR2 is YENEEA. CDR3 amino acids: CASSLGGTGDQVRQYF. In DNA, the CDR3 is TGTGCCAGCAGCTTAGGAGGGACAGGGGATCAAGTACGGCAGTACTTC.